A single sample gave rise to the 19 T cell receptor beta chains below, sequenced in a study of CD8 T cells in ankylosing spondylitis. TCRdb processed the 5' RACE reads anew with MiXCR; each CDR3 protein has one entry. The sample lists fewer than 130,000 distinct CDR3 sequences, approximately 25% occurring once. The sample was synovial fluid, either unsorted or a sorted T cell fraction (not recorded which). These receptor sequences come from a male donor with ankylosing spondylitis.

This chain joins TRBV7-8 and TRBJ2-2, with TRBD2 matching over 13 bases. The length of the CDR3 is 16 residues. Trimming took 4 bases from V and 6 from J; bases not matched to a gene: 5. Per the germline V gene, CDR1 is SGHVS and CDR2 is FQNEAQ. The CDR3 region has the DNA TGTGCCAGCAGCTCGGGGGGACTAGCGGGATCCGGGGAGCTGTTTTTT. This codes for CASSSGGLAGSGELFF.

This clonotype was seen only a few times. The chain has TRBV7-2 and TRBJ1-6; D is ambiguous. V was shortened by 3 bases and J by 7 bases, with 13 bases between the two germline ends. This CDR3 comprises 15 residues. The germline V gene has CDR1 SGHTA and CDR2 FQGNSA. Written as DNA, the CDR3 is TGTGCCAGCAGCTTGTCCCGGGAGGAGAATTCACCCCTCCACTTT. The encoded protein is CASSLSREENSPLHF.

This clonotype showed up many times. V and J are TRBV6-2 or TRBV6-3 and TRBJ2-3; 7 bases map to TRBD2. This CDR3 contains 16 residues. After removal of 2 bases from V and 3 bases from J, the junction contained 8 bases not matched to a gene. Germline V CDR1 and CDR2: MNHEY, SVGEGT. Here the CDR3 DNA reads TGTGCCAGCAGTTACGGCGGCGGGAGCTATACAGATACGCAGTATTTT. Translating it yields CASSYGGGSYTDTQYF.

This clonotype has just a few counts. The V and J genes are TRBV27 and TRBJ2-3; the D is unclear. Trimming cost V 3 bases and J 2 bases, with 9 bases left between them. CDR1 and CDR2 from the germline V gene are MNHEY and SMNVEV (reference sequence). The CDR3 runs to 14 residues. This CDR3 is CASSFDHYTDTQYF. The DNA of the CDR3 is TGTGCCAGCAGTTTTGACCATTACACAGATACGCAGTATTTT.

This clonotype showed up just a few times. J is TRBJ2-2 and V is TRBV20-1; 8 nucleotides line up with TRBD2. This CDR3 is 16 amino acids long. V was clipped by 0 bases and J by 7 bases; unmatched bases: 10. Germline V gives CDR1 DFQATT, CDR2 SNEGSKA (reference sequence). In nucleotides, the CDR3 is TGCAGTGCTAGAGATGGTAGTAGCGGGAAAGTCGGGGAGCTGTTTTTT. It is translated as CSARDGSSGKVGELFF.

This chain uses TRBV10-3 with TRBJ1-5, with D possibly being TRBD1 (6 bases). With 7 bases removed from V and 3 bases from J, the gap between germline ends came to 10 bases. Germline CDR1 and CDR2: ENHRY and SYGVKD. This CDR3 is 13 amino acids long. This CDR3 reads CAIKGHSNQPQHF. As DNA, the CDR3 is TGTGCCATCAAGGGACACTCCAATCAGCCCCAGCATTTT.

This clonotype has more than one count but fewer than ten. CDR3 DNA: TGTGCCACCAGGACCCGGGGGGACAGGGCTGGAAACACCATATATTTT. It encodes CATRTRGDRAGNTIYF. The V call is TRBV24-1, the J call TRBJ1-3; 9 bases agree with TRBD1. CDR1 is KGHDR and CDR2 is SFDVKD in the germline V gene. The V segment lost 7 bases and the J segment 2 bases; nucleotides outside the gene matches: 8. The CDR3 extends over 16 amino acids.

This clonotype was counted at least ten times. The chain combines TRBV28 with TRBJ1-1, with 7 bases lining up with TRBD1. V gave up 3 bases and J gave up 6 bases; unmatched junction bases: 10. The CDR3 extends over 15 amino acids. Germline loops: CDR1 MDHEN, CDR2 SYDVKM. The CDR3 is CASSFGTVEFPEAFF. The DNA for the CDR3 is TGTGCCAGCAGTTTCGGGACAGTGGAGTTTCCTGAAGCTTTCTTT.

The chain has TRBV28 and TRBJ1-1; possibly TRBD1 for D (6 bases). V lost 4 bases and J lost 1, with 10 bases in between. This CDR3 is built from 14 residues. Looked up from germline, CDR1 is MDHEN and CDR2 is SYDVKM. CDR3 region: CASSWRGSNTEAFF. The CDR3 DNA reads TGTGCCAGCAGTTGGAGGGGGTCGAACACTGAAGCTTTCTTT.

This sequence joins TRBV10-3 and TRBJ2-1; 9 bases are a match to TRBD2. After removal of 4 bases from V and 4 bases from J, the junction contained 2 bases not matched to a gene. The germline CDR1 and CDR2 sequences are ENHRY and SYGVKD. The CDR3 runs 14 residues. The CDR3 protein is CAISGTSVYNEQFF. Written as DNA, the CDR3 is TGTGCCATCAGTGGGACTAGCGTTTACAATGAGCAGTTCTTC.

V gene TRBV11-2 combines with J gene TRBJ2-2; 7 bases are shared with TRBD1. Trimming took 3 bases from V and 6 from J; bases not matched to a gene: 4. The germline V gene has CDR1 SGHAT and CDR2 FQNNGV. The CDR3 sequence is 14 residues long. The CDR3 is CASSFHQGAGELFF. The DNA of the CDR3 is TGTGCCAGCAGCTTCCATCAGGGGGCCGGGGAGCTGTTTTTT.

The table lists this clonotype with many counts. The rearrangement uses TRBV29-1 and TRBJ2-7; the D is unclear. Trimming left V 4 bases short and J 0 bases short, with 10 bases between. Germline V gives CDR1 SQVTM, CDR2 ANQGSEA. The length of the CDR3 is 13 residues. DNA for the CDR3: TGCAGCGTTGTGCACCGGAGCTCCTACGAGCAGTACTTC. Residues: CSVVHRSSYEQYF.

The rearrangement links TRBV20-1 to TRBJ1-2; the D gene is possibly TRBD1 (5 bases). CDR1 DFQATT and CDR2 SNEGSKA come from the germline V gene (reference sequence). The V end was cut by 4 bases, the J end by 4 bases, with 10 bases between. The CDR3 is 12 residues long. CDR3 sequence (DNA): TGCAGTGCTATCGGGACGGCCTATGGCTACACCTTC. Amino acids: CSAIGTAYGYTF.

This chain connects TRBV4-2 to TRBJ2-3, with 10 bases matching TRBD2. With V trimmed by 1 base and J by 5 bases, 12 bases remained unmatched. CDR1 and CDR2 from the germline V gene are LGHNA and YNFKEQ. This CDR3 has 18 residues. The DNA for the CDR3 is TGTGCCAGCAGCCAAGTAACCATGGGACTAGCGACGGGAGATACGCAGTATTTT. Its translation is CASSQVTMGLATGDTQYF.

V is TRBV3-1 and J is TRBJ1-2; 10 bases are shared with TRBD1. Trimming cost V 3 bases and J 4 bases; bases outside gene matches: 2. Germline V gene lookup returns CDR1 LGHDT and CDR2 YNNKEL (reference sequence). The CDR3 has 14 residues. CDR3 in amino acids: CASSHRDRGYGYTF. In DNA form, the CDR3 reads TGTGCCAGCAGCCACCGGGACAGGGGCTATGGCTACACCTTC.

V gene TRBV18 combines with J gene TRBJ2-7; 11 bases fit TRBD1. CDR3 length: 14 residues. Germline CDR1 is KGHSH and CDR2 is LQKENI. The V segment lost 9 bases and the J segment 2 bases; nucleotides outside the gene matches: 6. Here the CDR3 reads CASTKGQGAYEQYF. The CDR3 DNA sequence: TGTGCCAGTACCAAGGGACAGGGGGCCTACGAGCAGTACTTC.

This clonotype was observed many times. One junction end does not reproduce the germline sequence, and a read error may be involved. The chain links TRBV14 to TRBJ2-3; D might be TRBD2 (5 bases). The germline gives CDR1 SGHDN, CDR2 FVKESK. This CDR3 has 16 residues. CDR3 sequence reads: CASSQAEVAAKDPQYF. CDR3 DNA: TGTGCCAGCAGCCAAGCGGAGGTAGCTGCGAAAGATCCGCAGTATTTT.

The CDR3 sequence is CAISGGGPTEAFF. CDR3 coding DNA: TGTGCCATCAGTGGCGGGGGGCCCACTGAAGCTTTCTTT. The chain has TRBV10-3 and TRBJ1-1; a possible D gene is TRBD1 (6 bases). Germline V gene lookup returns CDR1 ENHRY and CDR2 SYGVKD. This CDR3 comprises 13 residues. V was cut by 4 bases and J by 4 bases, with 10 bases left in between.

The chain recombines TRBV5-1 with TRBJ2-7; 7 positions agree with TRBD2. This CDR3 is built from 15 residues. Trimming cost V 0 bases and J 0 bases; bases outside gene matches: 3. The germline V gene encodes CDR1 SGHRS and CDR2 YFSETQ. This CDR3 is CASSLGREDSYEQYF. The DNA for the CDR3 is TGCGCCAGCAGCTTGGGCCGGGAGGACTCCTACGAGCAGTACTTC. Variable domain in full (rest from reference TRBV5-1 and TRBJ2-7): KAGVTQTPRYLIKTRGQQVTLSCSPISGHRSVSWYQQTPGQGLQFLFEYFSETQRNKGNFPGRFSGRQFSNSRSEMNVSTLELGDSALYLCASSLGREDSYEQYFGPGTRLTVT.